This T cell receptor (beta chain) was recorded in a study of cytotoxic CD8 clonotypes in ibrutinib-treated CLL. Study details: For this cohort, patients were about a dozen relapsed/refractory and 15 treatment-naive, while 17 were IGHV unmutated. After treatment lasting a median 12 months, range 6 to 36, response samples were collected. Study observations and caveats: Sampling times (in sustained-remission versus progressing patients) were not the same.

The sequencing depth, 1 in 200,000 to 1 in 1 million T cells, was the target. Here immunoSEQ multiplex PCR was the method, and the copy in TCRdb shows in-frame clones only, minus some. The table has around 160,000 clones, about four fifths seen once. This CDR3 is 13 amino acids long. V lost 3 bases, J lost 7 bases, and 10 bases lay in between. Per germline, CDR1 KGHSH and CDR2 LQKENI. A remark on this clone: Its target is unknown. Other DNA sequences in the same sample also yield this CDR3.

This rearrangement joins TRBV18 to TRBJ1-5; D is unclear. Sequenced here: PBMCs, sampled after 12 months of ibrutinib treatment. This clonotype was obtained from a human donor with chronic lymphocytic leukemia. The CDR3 DNA is TGTGCCAGCTCACCGGGTGTGGAGCAGCCCCAGCATTTT. Translation gives CASSPGVEQPQHF.